One sample yielded the 16 T cell receptor beta chains listed below, sequenced in a study of blood T cell repertoires in COVID-19. The data were produced by immunoSEQ multiplex PCR, yet TCRdb's version contains in-frame clones alone and is incomplete. The sample comprises over 45,000 clones, around 83% of which are singletons, and about 5% rests with the top ten. Sequencing was carried out using peripheral blood. Receptors were obtained from a human donor in a cohort sampled during active COVID-19.

The chain carries TRBV11-2 and TRBJ1-1; perhaps TRBD1 as D (5 bases). Germline V gives CDR1 SGHAT, CDR2 FQNNGV. Trimming left V 8 bases short and J 8 bases short, with 15 bases between. The CDR3 contains 12 residues. This chain's CDR3 is CASGRQQTEAFF. As DNA, the CDR3 is TGTGCCAGCGGTCGACAGCAGACCGAAGCTTTCTTT.

The chain uses TRBV23-1 and TRBJ2-6; 7 nucleotides agree with TRBD1. TRBV23-1 falls under the ORF class, with uncertain function. CDR3 size: 18 residues. The junction had 9 bases not matched to a gene; V was cut back by 4 bases and J by 0 bases. The CDR3 region is CASSPGQAGLSGANVLTF. The CDR3 nucleotides are TGCGCCAGCAGTCCCGGACAGGCTGGCCTCTCTGGGGCCAACGTCCTGACTTTC.

V gene TRBV7-9 combines with J gene TRBJ1-6, with D hard to call. Germline-derived CDR1 and CDR2 are SEHNR and FQNEAQ (reference sequence). The V and J ends lost 5 bases and 0 bases respectively, with 8 bases between them. The CDR3 totals 15 residues. CDR3 in amino acids: CASSLESSYNSPLHF. CDR3 DNA sequence: TGTGCCAGCAGCCTCGAGAGCTCCTATAATTCACCCCTCCACTTT.

The J gene is TRBJ2-7, the V gene TRBV7-8; 9 nucleotides line up with TRBD2. Trimming removed 3 bases from V and 2 bases from J; junction bases left unmatched: 2. CDR3 size: 14 residues. The V gene's germline CDR1 is SGHVS and CDR2 FQNEAQ. CDR3 sequence (DNA): TGTGCCAGCAGCTTTAGCGGGGGCGCCTACGAGCAGTACTTC. It codes for CASSFSGGAYEQYF.

The V and J genes are TRBV12-3 or TRBV12-4 and TRBJ1-4; a weak D match, TRBD1 (5 bases). The CDR3 has 13 amino acids. V gave up 3 bases and J gave up 8 bases, with 10 bases separating them. The CDR3 bases are TGTGCCAGCAGTTTGTTAGGGGTAGAAAAACTGTTTTTT. Translation: CASSLLGVEKLFF.

The gene calls are TRBV19 and TRBJ1-2; D perhaps matches TRBD1 (5 bases). Germline loops: CDR1 LNHDA, CDR2 SQIVND (reference sequence). Deletions cut 4 bases from V and 4 bases from J, with 10 bases between. The CDR3 is 13 amino acids. The chain's CDR3 is CASSTERGYGYTF. CDR3 bases: TGTGCCAGTAGTACCGAAAGGGGCTATGGCTACACCTTC.

This chain joins TRBV7-9 and TRBJ1-2; weak D call: TRBD1 (6 bases). CDR3 length: 14 residues. Trimming left V 5 bases short and J 6 bases short, with 16 bases between. Germline V gives CDR1 SEHNR, CDR2 FQNEAQ (reference sequence). This CDR3 reads CASSQTQGKDGYTF. The CDR3 coding sequence is TGTGCCAGCAGCCAAACGCAGGGGAAAGATGGCTACACCTTC.

The gene calls are TRBV5-1 and TRBJ2-3, with 13 bases fitting TRBD2. The CDR3 sequence is 15 residues long. Germline V CDR1 and CDR2: SGHRS, YFSETQ. Losses at the gene ends were 4 bases for V and 2 bases for J; bases not matched to a gene: 1. CDR3 in amino acids: CASSGTSGVTDTQYF. CDR3 DNA sequence: TGCGCCAGCAGCGGGACTAGCGGGGTCACAGATACGCAGTATTTT.

This rearrangement joins TRBV6-2 or TRBV6-3 to TRBJ1-6, with a possible D match to TRBD1 (5 bases). The V gene's germline CDR1 is MNHEY and CDR2 SVGEGT. The V end was cut by 6 bases, the J end by 7 bases, with 13 bases between. CDR3 length equals 14 residues. CDR3 nucleotides: TGTGCCAGCAGCCGCGGGGGAACGAATTCACCCCTCCACTTT. Amino acid sequence: CASSRGGTNSPLHF.

This chain links TRBV3-1 (or the pseudogene TRBV3-2) with TRBJ2-7; D not resolved. The CDR3 extends over 15 amino acids. Between the trimmed V and J ends, which lost 1 base and 0 bases, there was a span of 10 bases. Germline V gene sequence: CDR1 LGHDT, CDR2 YNNKEL (reference sequence). CDR3 in DNA: TGTGCCAGCAGCCAAGGGTGGGCCGGCTCCTACGAGCAGTACTTC. The encoded protein is CASSQGWAGSYEQYF.

V gene TRBV24-1 combines with J gene TRBJ2-7, with TRBD1 matching over 12 bases. The germline gives CDR1 KGHDR, CDR2 SFDVKD. J lost 2 bases, V lost 2 bases, and 24 bases had no gene match. This CDR3 is 23 amino acids long. The CDR3 coding sequence is TGTGCCACCAGTGATTACGGGCTGGCCACCGGGACAGGGGGCCTGAGTAACCCCTACGAGCAGTACTTC. Its translation is CATSDYGLATGTGGLSNPYEQYF.

The chain combines TRBV10-1 with TRBJ2-1; TRBD2 might be the D (6 bases). Germline CDR1 and CDR2: WNHNN and SYGVQD (reference sequence). This CDR3 has 17 residues. V lost 1 base, J lost 2 bases, and 15 bases lay in between. CDR3 amino acids: CASSEYFGGEAYNEQFF. The CDR3 nucleotides read TGCGCCAGCAGTGAGTATTTCGGAGGGGAAGCCTACAATGAGCAGTTCTTC.

The chain is built from TRBV7-9 and TRBJ1-1; 9 nucleotides agree with TRBD1. V shed 5 bases, J shed 4 bases, and the junction held 5 bases outside the gene matches. The CDR3 runs to 14 residues. Germline CDR1 reads SEHNR; CDR2 reads FQNEAQ (reference sequence). The CDR3 nucleotides are TGTGCCAGCAGCGGAAGGGACAGGGTCACTGAAGCTTTCTTT. Protein sequence: CASSGRDRVTEAFF.

The chain has TRBV13 and TRBJ2-3; possible D gene TRBD1, 6 bases. There are 16 residues in the CDR3. Trimming pared 2 bases from V and 1 base from J, leaving 13 bases between. The V gene's germline CDR1 is PRHDT and CDR2 FYEKMQ (reference sequence). CDR3 protein: CASSLRLGAGTDTQYF. The CDR3 bases are TGTGCCAGCAGCTTAAGGTTGGGGGCCGGCACAGATACGCAGTATTTT.

The rearrangement joins TRBV30 to TRBJ1-3; TRBD1 is a possible D gene (6 bases). CDR3 length: 17 residues. The germline V gene encodes CDR1 GTSNPN and CDR2 SVGIG (reference sequence). Trimming removed 4 bases from V and 8 bases from J, with 27 bases in between. CDR3: CAWTSEVARGIEDTIYF. The CDR3 DNA follows: TGTGCCTGGACCTCTGAAGTGGCCAGGGGAATTGAGGACACCATATATTTT.

The chain has TRBV2 and TRBJ2-7; the D gene is possibly TRBD2 (6 bases). Trimming removed 7 bases at V and 3 bases at J, with 19 bases between. Germline lookup yields CDR1 SNHLY and CDR2 FYNNEI. The CDR3 extends over 15 amino acids. CDR3 sequence (DNA): TGTGCCAGCATGGCGTTTGGCGGGACGAACTACGAGCAGTACTTC. It translates to CASMAFGGTNYEQYF.